This entry lists 12 T cell receptor beta chains sequenced from one sample in a study of cytomegalovirus exposure and HLA in healthy donors. The PCR had 60 Vbeta and 13 Jbeta primers. The repertoire was sequenced with immunoSEQ multiplex PCR; TCRdb's copy has only in-frame clones and lacks some. There are around 140,000 clones in the sample; approximately 84% occur only once, and roughly 1.4% lies in the top ten. The sequenced sample was PBMCs. The receptors were gathered from a man aged 30 to 45 in good health and CMV-seropositive.

V is TRBV5-1 and J is TRBJ1-1, with 9 bases identical to TRBD1. V lost 3 bases and J lost 1; bases outside the gene matches: 4. The CDR3 contains 15 residues. Germline V gene sequence: CDR1 SGHRS, CDR2 YFSETQ. In DNA form, the CDR3 reads TGCGCCAGCAGCTACTTGGGACAGGGGAACACTGAAGCTTTCTTT. Translating gives CASSYLGQGNTEAFF.

This chain uses TRBV11-2 with TRBJ1-5, with a weak D call TRBD1 (5 bases). Looked up from germline, CDR1 is SGHAT and CDR2 is FQNNGV. This CDR3 is 16 amino acids long. V was shortened by 0 bases and J by 4 bases, with 13 bases between the two germline ends. The CDR3 spells CASSLDGAVRNQPQHF. The CDR3 DNA is TGTGCCAGCAGCTTAGATGGGGCGGTTAGGAATCAGCCCCAGCATTTT.

V is TRBV2 and J is TRBJ2-1, with 7 bases fitting TRBD2. The germline V gene encodes CDR1 SNHLY and CDR2 FYNNEI. The CDR3 runs 14 residues. With V trimmed by 7 bases and J by 5 bases, 8 bases remained unmatched. The CDR3 DNA follows: TGTGCCAGCATCCGGTCAGCGGGAAACAATGAGCAGTTCTTC. This encodes CASIRSAGNNEQFF. Using reference TRBV2 and TRBJ2-1 for the parts outside the CDR3, the full variable domain is EPEVTQTPSHQVTQMGQEVILRCVPISNHLYFYWYRQILGQKVEFLVSFYNNEISEKSEIFDDQFSVERPDGSNFTLKIRSTKLEDSAMYFCASIRSAGNNEQFFGPGTRLTVL.

This clone was counted once. The CDR3 protein is CASSESRLATDTQYF. Here the CDR3 DNA reads TGTGCCAGCAGCGAAAGTCGTCTAGCAACAGATACGCAGTATTTT. The rearrangement links TRBV9 to TRBJ2-3; D might be TRBD2 (5 bases). Trimming took off 3 bases at V and 3 bases at J, with 14 bases between the two ends. The CDR3 runs 15 residues. CDR1 SGDLS and CDR2 YYNGEE come from the germline V gene.

The chain links TRBV27 to TRBJ2-7; D remains unclear. This CDR3 is built from 11 residues. Trimming took 3 bases from V and 5 from J, leaving 5 bases between them. Germline CDR1 is MNHEY and CDR2 is SMNVEV (reference sequence). CDR3 loop: CASSFENEQYF. CDR3 in DNA: TGTGCCAGCAGTTTCGAGAACGAGCAGTACTTC.

This clone was counted between two and nine times. The genes are TRBV6-5 and TRBJ2-7; D may be TRBD1 (6 bases). With 5 bases removed from V and 3 bases from J, the gap between germline ends came to 17 bases. Germline-derived CDR1 and CDR2 are MNHEY and SVGAGI. This CDR3 spans 15 amino acids. The DNA of the CDR3 is TGTGCCAGCAGTCACAGGGACAACCCCTTCTACGAGCAGTACTTC. Its protein product is CASSHRDNPFYEQYF.

The sample holds one count of this clone. The rearrangement joins TRBV11-2 to TRBJ2-7; D uncertain. V dropped 5 bases and J dropped 2 bases, with 13 bases sitting between them. Germline V CDR1 and CDR2: SGHAT, FQNNGV. The CDR3 is 14 amino acids. DNA of the CDR3: TGTGCCAGCAGCCCACTGCACAGACCCTACGAGCAGTACTTC. Residues: CASSPLHRPYEQYF. Drawing the rest from reference TRBV11-2 and TRBJ2-7, the complete variable domain is EAGVAQSPRYKIIEKRQSVAFWCNPISGHATLYWYQQILGQGPKLLIQFQNNGVVDDSQLPKDRFSAERLKGVDSTLKIQPAKLEDSAVYLCASSPLHRPYEQYFGPGTRLTVT.

This clone has only a few counts. This sequence joins TRBV6-6 and TRBJ2-1; 12 bases fit TRBD2. Germline V lookup: CDR1 MNHNY, CDR2 SVGAGI (reference sequence). V dropped 5 bases and J dropped 4; count of bases not matched to a gene: 3. The CDR3 spans 15 residues. The CDR3 here is CASSRGLAGYNEQFF. The DNA for the CDR3 is TGTGCCAGCAGTCGAGGACTAGCGGGATACAATGAGCAGTTCTTC.

This clone has just one count. The rearrangement joins TRBV5-1 to TRBJ2-3, with a weak D call TRBD2 (5 bases). This CDR3 is 16 amino acids long. Germline loops: CDR1 SGHRS, CDR2 YFSETQ. V was trimmed by 4 bases and J by 2 bases, leaving 17 bases between them. This CDR3 is CASSPSGSMITDTQYF. The CDR3, as DNA: TGCGCCAGCAGCCCGAGCGGATCCATGATCACAGATACGCAGTATTTT. Together with reference TRBV5-1 and TRBJ2-3, the CDR3 gives the full variable domain: KAGVTQTPRYLIKTRGQQVTLSCSPISGHRSVSWYQQTPGQGLQFLFEYFSETQRNKGNFPGRFSGRQFSNSRSEMNVSTLELGDSALYLCASSPSGSMITDTQYFGPGTRLTVL.

The chain recombines TRBV20-1 with TRBJ2-7, with D perhaps matching TRBD1 (5 bases). Germline CDR1 DFQATT, CDR2 SNEGSKA (reference sequence). V was shortened by 5 bases and J by 3 bases, with 8 bases between the two germline ends. CDR3 length: 11 amino acids. Here the CDR3 DNA reads TGCAGTGCTTTAGGGGTCTACGAGCAGTACTTC. It encodes CSALGVYEQYF.

This chain joins TRBV4-2 and TRBJ2-1; the match to TRBD2 covers 12 bases. CDR1 and CDR2 (germline): LGHNA, YNFKEQ. The CDR3 runs to 16 residues. J was trimmed by 4 bases and V by 2 bases; bases with no gene match: 3. CDR3 region: CASSQPGTSGYNEQFF. CDR3 coding DNA: TGTGCCAGCAGCCAACCCGGGACTAGCGGGTACAATGAGCAGTTCTTC.

The chain couples TRBV19 to TRBJ2-4; 8 bases line up with TRBD2. The CDR3 length is 18 residues. Germline CDR1 LNHDA, CDR2 SQIVND (reference sequence). With V trimmed by 1 base and J by 0 bases, 8 bases remained unmatched. CDR3 protein: CASSIAKAGGVAKNIQYF. In DNA form, the CDR3 reads TGTGCCAGTAGTATAGCCAAGGCGGGGGGAGTAGCCAAAAACATTCAGTACTTC.